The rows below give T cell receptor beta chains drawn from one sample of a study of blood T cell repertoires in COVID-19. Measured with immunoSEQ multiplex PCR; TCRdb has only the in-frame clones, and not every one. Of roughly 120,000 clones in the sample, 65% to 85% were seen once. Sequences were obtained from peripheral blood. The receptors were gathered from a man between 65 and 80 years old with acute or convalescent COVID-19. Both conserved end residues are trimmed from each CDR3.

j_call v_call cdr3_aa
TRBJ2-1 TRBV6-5 ASLVGGGANNEQF
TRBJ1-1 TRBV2 ASSSRASGGSEAF
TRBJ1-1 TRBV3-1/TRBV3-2 ASSQDLGAGVNTEAF
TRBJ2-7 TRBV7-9 ASSYQYEQY
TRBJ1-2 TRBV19 ATKTLQGAMEYYGYT
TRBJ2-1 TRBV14 ASSQYQGAVKF
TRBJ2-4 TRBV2 ASSEFRVAGDIQY
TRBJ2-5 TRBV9 ASSVLASGQETQY
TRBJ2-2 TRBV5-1 ASRLTGGMAGELF
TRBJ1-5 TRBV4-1 ASSQGRGPHQPQH
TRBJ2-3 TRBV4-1 ASSQAEGTSTDTQY
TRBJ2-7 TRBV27 ASRLVPGQGPYEQY
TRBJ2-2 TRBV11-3 ASSFQGNTGELF
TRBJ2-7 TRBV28 ASSFAGVTYEQY
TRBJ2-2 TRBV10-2 ASSSGQGNTGELF
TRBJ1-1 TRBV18 ASASGTGGATEAF